This T cell receptor beta chain is from a study of blood T cell repertoires in COVID-19. Study details: Acute and convalescent COVID-19 samples came from the United States, Italy and Spain.

Per the authors' pipeline: Reference gene primer amplification in the assay estimated nucleated cell counts. The protocol was immunoSEQ multiplex PCR, while the TCRdb copy is restricted to in-frame clones and leaves out a portion. V and J calls and clone size follow that table, whereas D and trimming were derived from the DNA. The table shows about 45,000 clones, with around 82% occurring only once. Trimming pared 3 bases from V and 0 bases from J, leaving 10 bases between. This CDR3 spans 15 amino acids. Germline V gene data show CDR1 as SGHNT and CDR2 as YYREEE (reference sequence). The sample comprised peripheral blood. The origin of this receptor is a woman older than 75 with acute or convalescent COVID-19. This rearrangement joins TRBV5-4 to TRBJ1-3, with D maybe TRBD1 (6 bases). The CDR3 DNA is TGTGCCAGCAGCTCGGGGACAAACTCTGGAAACACCATATATTTT. This sequence encodes CASSSGTNSGNTIYF. The full variable domain, rest sourced from reference TRBV5-4 and TRBJ1-3, is ETGVTQSPTHLIKTRGQQVTLRCSSQSGHNTVSWYQQALGQGPQFIFQYYREEENGRGNFPPRFSGLQFPNYSSELNVNALELDDSALYLCASSSGTNSGNTIYFGEGSWLTVV.